This T cell receptor beta chain was sequenced in a study of CD4 T cells in relation to SARS-CoV-2 and coronaviruses. Repertoires were generated with immunoSEQ multiplex PCR, while TCRdb's copy carries only in-frame clones and drops some. This sample has around 37,000 clones, with approximately 85% found just once. This CDR3 has 14 amino acids. Germline V gene data show CDR1 as MDHEN and CDR2 as SYDVKM. The ends were cut back, 11 bases at V and 3 bases at J, with 14 bases in the middle. This clonotype originated in an adult with COVID-19. The chain has TRBV28 and TRBJ1-6; D remains unclear. Sequencing was carried out using memory CD4+ T cells from PBMCs. The DNA for the CDR3 is TGTGCCTCGCTACCGGGCCTCTATAATTCACCCCTCCACTTT. Its protein is CASLPGLYNSPLHF.